This record covers a single TCR beta chain. The data were obtained in a study of blood T cell repertoires in COVID-19. The CDR3 totals 14 residues. The trim removed 3 bases at V and 7 bases at J, leaving 3 bases unmatched. The V gene's germline CDR1 is MNHEY and CDR2 SMNVEV (reference sequence). Per the study methods: Nucleated cell number was recorded as an estimate derived from reference gene primer amplification. The method was immunoSEQ multiplex PCR; TCRdb's version includes in-frame clones alone and lacks a portion of them. That table furnishes V, J and clone size, whereas the DNA furnished D and trimming. The table has around 100,000 clones, around 85% seen once.

The sequenced sample was peripheral blood. The rearrangement joins TRBV27 to TRBJ2-1; TRBD2 matches at 10 bases. The TCR originated in a woman older than 75 with active or convalescent COVID-19. CDR3 in DNA: TGTGCCAGCAGTTTGACTAGCGGGCGGAATGAGCAGTTCTTC. The encoded protein is CASSLTSGRNEQFF.